Shown below are 9 T cell receptor beta chains from a single sample sequenced in a study of blood T cell repertoires in COVID-19. Clones were read by immunoSEQ multiplex PCR, and TCRdb kept only the in-frame ones, dropping some. Among about 150,000 clones, 60% to 85% were seen once, and the ten largest hold approximately 15%. Sequencing was performed on peripheral blood. The receptor source for this set is a man over 45 with acute or convalescent COVID-19.

The V call is TRBV27, the J call TRBJ2-3, with 7 bases fitting TRBD1. Germline values: CDR1 MNHEY, CDR2 SMNVEV (reference sequence). The V and J ends lost 5 bases and 1 base, in that order; junction bases with no gene match: 6. The CDR3 extends over 15 amino acids. CDR3 region: CASSPLGQGTDTQYF. The CDR3 nucleotides are TGTGCCAGCAGTCCACTCGGACAGGGCACAGATACGCAGTATTTT.

V gene TRBV19 combines with J gene TRBJ1-3, with D hard to call. The V and J ends lost 3 bases and 0 bases respectively, with 6 bases between them. The CDR3 is made up of 14 amino acids. CDR1 and CDR2 (germline): LNHDA, SQIVND (reference sequence). CDR3 in amino acids: CASSIWSSGNTIYF. The CDR3 nucleotides are TGTGCCAGTAGTATCTGGAGCTCTGGAAACACCATATATTTT.

The chain has TRBV6-1 and TRBJ1-1, with D tentatively TRBD1 (5 bases). This CDR3 contains 12 residues. V was trimmed by 1 base and J by 10 bases, leaving 10 bases between them. The germline V gene has CDR1 MNHNS and CDR2 SASEGT. The chain's CDR3 is CASSEGGERAFF. The CDR3 region has the DNA TGTGCCAGCAGTGAAGGGGGGGAACGAGCTTTCTTT.

The genes are TRBV5-1 and TRBJ2-2; 10 positions match TRBD1. The length of the CDR3 is 16 residues. CDR1 and CDR2 from the germline V gene are SGHRS and YFSETQ. V was clipped by 4 bases and J by 7 bases; unmatched bases: 10. The CDR3 nucleotides are TGCGCCAGCAGCCTCTCGGGACAGGGGATCCGCGGGGAGCTGTTTTTT. Translating it yields CASSLSGQGIRGELFF.

The gene calls are TRBV4-1 and TRBJ1-3; 8 bases map to TRBD1. The ends lost 3 bases at V and 2 bases at J; junction bases unmatched: 6. Germline assignment: CDR1 MGHRA and CDR2 YSYEKL. The CDR3 runs 16 residues. The CDR3 region is CASSHPGQVAGNTIYF. CDR3 nucleotide sequence: TGCGCCAGCAGCCATCCGGGACAGGTAGCTGGAAACACCATATATTTT.

The CDR3 sequence: CASSLSSTGELFF. Written as DNA, the CDR3 is TGTGCCAGCAGCTTATCGTCCACCGGGGAGCTGTTTTTT. The rearrangement links TRBV11-2 to TRBJ2-2; D gene unclear. Germline V lookup: CDR1 SGHAT, CDR2 FQNNGV. Trimming removed 2 bases at V and 4 bases at J, with 5 bases between. CDR3 size: 13 residues.

The rearrangement joins TRBV18 to TRBJ1-6; D remains ambiguous. CDR1 KGHSH and CDR2 LQKENI come from the germline V gene. The ends were cut back, 2 bases at V and 9 bases at J, with 8 bases in the middle. This CDR3 comprises 13 residues. CDR3 loop: CASSPAGASPLHF. CDR3 coding DNA: TGTGCCAGCTCACCAGCGGGCGCTTCACCCCTCCACTTT.

This sequence joins TRBV14 and TRBJ2-5, with D perhaps TRBD2 (6 bases). Germline assignment: CDR1 SGHDN and CDR2 FVKESK. The CDR3 runs 14 residues. V lost 3 bases to trimming and J lost 2 bases, with 10 bases between them. In DNA form, the CDR3 reads TGTGCCAGCAGCCATTGGGACTTTCAAGAGACCCAGTACTTC. Translating gives CASSHWDFQETQYF. The whole variable domain, filled in from reference TRBV14 and TRBJ2-5, reads EAGVTQFPSHSVIEKGQTVTLRCDPISGHDNLYWYRRVMGKEIKFLLHFVKESKQDESGMPNNRFLAERTGGTYSTLKVQPAELEDSGVYFCASSHWDFQETQYFGPGTRLLVL.

The rearrangement joins TRBV7-2 to TRBJ1-6, with TRBD1 identical over 8 bases. Germline V lookup: CDR1 SGHTA, CDR2 FQGNSA. V dropped 4 bases and J dropped 9; count of bases not matched to a gene: 8. This CDR3 contains 15 residues. The CDR3 is CASSSARTGTSPLHF. The CDR3 region has the DNA TGTGCCAGCAGCTCAGCACGGACAGGGACTTCACCCCTCCACTTT.